This T cell receptor beta chain was profiled in a study of T cell changes during pregnancy in multiple sclerosis (dated by TCRdb to between 2018 and 2020). For the study in its entirety: In women with multiple sclerosis, the researchers looked at how the T cell repertoire shifted as pregnancy progressed.

The library came from the immunoSEQ multiplex PCR assay. This is the immuneACCESS table as TCRdb keeps it, with only in-frame sequences that have V and J called. A part of the clones is gone; compared with another copy, unresolved V genes explain less than half, and the rest is unexplained. The sample table holds around 69,000 clones, of which approximately 92% were seen once. 2% of the sample goes to the ten largest clones. From the cysteine up to the phenylalanine, the CDR3 has a length of 17 residues. The retained sequence is limited to the CDR3, 51 bases, with the frame set at the first base. From a lookup of the germline V gene (reference sequence), CDR1 and CDR2 are MNHEY and SMNVEV. The germline V end is reduced by 5 bases and the J end by 3 bases; junction bases left unmatched: 9. Comments on this clone: Its antigen has not been determined. No quality values exist for individual bases; no much larger clone is one base distant.

The chain was built from TRBV27 and TRBJ2-3, with 12 bases aligning to TRBD2. The material sequenced was peripheral blood, taken in the third trimester of pregnancy. The receptor was isolated from a female donor in good health, enrolled as a control in a pregnancy study. The DNA sequence is given as TGTGCCAGCAGTCCGACTAGCGGGAGCTATTGGACAGATACGCAGTATTTT. The resulting protein is CASSPTSGSYWTDTQYF.